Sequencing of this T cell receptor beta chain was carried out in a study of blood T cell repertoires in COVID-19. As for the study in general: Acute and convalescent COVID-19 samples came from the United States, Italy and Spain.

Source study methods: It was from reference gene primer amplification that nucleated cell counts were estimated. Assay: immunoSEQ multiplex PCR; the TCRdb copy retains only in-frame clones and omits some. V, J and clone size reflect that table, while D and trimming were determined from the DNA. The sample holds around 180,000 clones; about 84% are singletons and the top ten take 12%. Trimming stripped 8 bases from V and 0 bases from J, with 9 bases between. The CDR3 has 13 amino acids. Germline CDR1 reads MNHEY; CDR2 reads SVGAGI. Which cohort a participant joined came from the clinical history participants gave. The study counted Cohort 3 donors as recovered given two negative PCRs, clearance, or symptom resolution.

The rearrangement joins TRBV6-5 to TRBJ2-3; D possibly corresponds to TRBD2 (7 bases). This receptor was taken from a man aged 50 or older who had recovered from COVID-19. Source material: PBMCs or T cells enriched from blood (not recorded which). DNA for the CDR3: TGTGCCAGCGAGGGGGGGAGCACAGATACGCAGTATTTT. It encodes CASEGGSTDTQYF.